The next 32 T cell receptor beta chains were all read from a single sample in a study of T cell responses to AZD1222 COVID-19 vaccine. Profiling relied on immunoSEQ multiplex PCR, and the TCRdb table lists in-frame clones only, not all of them. Found here are 150,000 to 180,000 clones, about 88% of them singletons; the top ten hold less than 3.5%. The specimen was peripheral blood, collected on day 0 of AZD1222 vaccination. The receptors here all came from an adult in good health.

This clone was counted a few times. The genes are TRBV19 and TRBJ1-2; D may be TRBD1 (5 bases). Germline assignment: CDR1 LNHDA and CDR2 SQIVND (reference sequence). V shed 11 bases and J shed 3 bases, with 10 bases lying between them. The CDR3 extends over 11 amino acids. CDR3 loop: CAGVTDYGYTF. The CDR3 region has the DNA TGTGCCGGTGTGACAGACTATGGCTACACCTTC.

The rearrangement joins TRBV15 to TRBJ2-7; the D is unclear. From germline, CDR1 is LNHNV and CDR2 YYDKDF (reference sequence). Trimming shortened V by 0 bases and J by 3 bases, and 3 bases separated the two germline ends. The CDR3 is made up of 12 amino acids. The CDR3 DNA follows: TGTGCCACCAGCAGAGATCTCTACGAGCAGTACTTC. As protein: CATSRDLYEQYF.

The chain couples TRBV19 to TRBJ2-5; D might be TRBD2 (6 bases). Germline assignment: CDR1 LNHDA and CDR2 SQIVND (reference sequence). This CDR3 region has 15 residues. Deletions cut 5 bases from V and 5 bases from J, with 18 bases between. The DNA for the CDR3 is TGTGCCAGTAGTGGCTCCAGCGGGTGGGGGGAGACCCAGTACTTC. Protein sequence: CASSGSSGWGETQYF.

This chain links TRBV27 with TRBJ1-5, with D hard to call. Between the trimmed V and J ends, which lost 2 bases and 1 base, there was a span of 12 bases. The CDR3 is 16 amino acids. The germline gives CDR1 MNHEY, CDR2 SMNVEV (reference sequence). Here the CDR3 DNA reads TGTGCCAGCAGTTTAGTAGGCGCGGGGAGCAATCAGCCCCAGCATTTT. Residues: CASSLVGAGSNQPQHF.

The chain links TRBV23-1 to TRBJ2-7; D is undetermined. TRBV23-1 falls under the ORF class, with uncertain function. The CDR3 extends over 11 amino acids. With 4 bases removed from V and 3 bases from J, the gap between germline ends came to 4 bases. The CDR3 protein is CASSLGYEQYF. CDR3 coding DNA: TGCGCCAGCAGTCTTGGCTACGAGCAGTACTTC.

J is TRBJ2-7 and V is TRBV7-6, with 8 bases aligning to TRBD1. Losses at the gene ends were 1 base for V and 6 bases for J; bases not matched to a gene: 11. The CDR3 length is 16 residues. Per germline, CDR1 SGHVS and CDR2 FNYEAQ. The CDR3 coding sequence is TGTGCCAGCAGCTTAGGGAACCCGGGACAGGTCGCCGAGCAGTACTTC. Its protein is CASSLGNPGQVAEQYF.

This rearrangement joins TRBV6-5 to TRBJ1-6; D not resolved. The germline gives CDR1 MNHEY, CDR2 SVGAGI. The CDR3 is 13 residues long. Trimming shortened V by 4 bases and J by 4 bases, and 5 bases separated the two germline ends. CDR3 residues: CASSFDYNSPLHF. For the CDR3, the DNA is TGTGCCAGCAGTTTTGATTATAATTCACCCCTCCACTTT.

This chain joins TRBV6-5 and TRBJ1-3; the match to TRBD1 covers 7 bases. The CDR3 is made up of 14 amino acids. V was clipped by 5 bases and J by 2 bases; unmatched bases: 3. CDR1 and CDR2 (germline): MNHEY, SVGAGI. CDR3 sequence (DNA): TGTGCCAGCAGTAAACAGGGGACTGGAAACACCATATATTTT. It specifies CASSKQGTGNTIYF.

The chain joins TRBV5-4 to TRBJ1-5; possible D gene TRBD1, 6 bases. V was clipped by 4 bases and J by 5 bases, with 16 bases between them. The CDR3 consists of 15 residues. The V gene's germline CDR1 is SGHNT and CDR2 YYREEE (reference sequence). The CDR3 DNA reads as TGTGCCAGCAGCCTGGGAGGGGGAAAGGATCAGCCCCAGCATTTT. It encodes CASSLGGGKDQPQHF.

The rearrangement uses TRBV4-3 and TRBJ1-6; unclear D gene. The CDR3 is made up of 14 amino acids. Germline loops: CDR1 LGHNA, CDR2 YSLEER. The V gene lost 1 base and the J gene lost 5 bases, with 6 bases spanning the gap. The CDR3 reads CASSQGHNNSPLHF. In DNA, the CDR3 is TGCGCCAGCAGCCAAGGGCATAATAATTCACCCCTCCACTTT.

The V gene is TRBV7-2, the J gene TRBJ2-7, with D unresolved. CDR3 length: 13 amino acids. The V gene's germline CDR1 is SGHTA and CDR2 FQGNSA. Between the trimmed V and J ends, which lost 5 bases and 0 bases, there was a span of 8 bases. In DNA, the CDR3 is TGTGCCAGCAGCACGACGGCCTCCTACGAGCAGTACTTC. As protein: CASSTTASYEQYF.

The chain carries TRBV2 and TRBJ1-2, with 8 bases lining up with TRBD1. This CDR3 has 15 amino acids. Germline V gene lookup returns CDR1 SNHLY and CDR2 FYNNEI. V lost 1 base, J lost 5 bases, and 6 bases stayed unmatched. CDR3 amino acids: CASSEDRGVGYGYTF. Written as DNA, the CDR3 is TGTGCCAGCAGTGAAGACAGGGGGGTGGGATATGGCTACACCTTC.

V usage is TRBV3-1 (or the pseudogene TRBV3-2) and J usage is TRBJ1-1, with no clear D. CDR3 length equals 14 residues. V gave up 4 bases and J gave up 2 bases, with 11 bases separating them. The germline CDR1 and CDR2 sequences are LGHDT and YNNKEL (reference sequence). The CDR3 DNA reads TGTGCCAGCAGCCCGTCCCGGGTAAACACTGAAGCTTTCTTT. Translated, it gives CASSPSRVNTEAFF.

This clone was picked up a small number of times. The V call is TRBV6-4, the J call TRBJ1-1; D is unclear. CDR1 is MRHNA and CDR2 is SNTAGT in the germline V gene. The CDR3 length is 15 residues. Trimming pared 6 bases from V and 4 bases from J, leaving 18 bases between. Here the CDR3 reads CASRSPGPESTEAFF. In DNA, the CDR3 is TGTGCCAGCAGATCTCCGGGTCCCGAGAGCACTGAAGCTTTCTTT.

The genes are TRBV29-1 and TRBJ1-5, with 7 positions matching TRBD1. The ends lost 4 bases at V and 6 bases at J; junction bases unmatched: 6. Germline-derived CDR1 and CDR2 are SQVTM and ANQGSEA. CDR3 size: 13 residues. The CDR3 loop is CSVVEGGGQPQHF. The CDR3 DNA is TGCAGCGTTGTGGAAGGGGGCGGTCAGCCCCAGCATTTT.

This sequence joins TRBV5-1 and TRBJ1-6, with unresolved D. V was cut by 1 base and J by 2 bases, with 16 bases left in between. The germline V gene encodes CDR1 SGHRS and CDR2 YFSETQ. This CDR3 is 18 amino acids long. The CDR3 spells CASSLSTGSDPYNSPLHF. CDR3 sequence (DNA): TGCGCCAGCAGCTTGAGTACGGGGTCCGATCCCTATAATTCACCCCTCCACTTT.

The chain carries TRBV13 and TRBJ1-1; a weak D match, TRBD1 (5 bases). This CDR3 spans 15 amino acids. V gave up 1 base and J gave up 0 bases, with 9 bases separating them. In germline, CDR1 is PRHDT, CDR2 FYEKMQ (reference sequence). The CDR3 nucleotides are TGTGCCAGCAGCTTAGTCGGACAACTGAACACTGAAGCTTTCTTT. Translation: CASSLVGQLNTEAFF.

The rearrangement links TRBV11-2 to TRBJ1-1, with unresolved D. This CDR3 contains 12 residues. Germline V gives CDR1 SGHAT, CDR2 FQNNGV. The V end lost 5 bases, the J end lost 9 bases, and 13 bases lay between the germline ends. Here the CDR3 DNA reads TGTGCCAGCAGCCCACCTATCGGACAAGCTTTCTTT. This sequence encodes CASSPPIGQAFF.

The chain combines TRBV7-2 with TRBJ1-1, with no clear D. This CDR3 contains 13 residues. Germline CDR1 is SGHTA and CDR2 is FQGNSA. V was cut by 1 base and J by 5 bases, with 8 bases left in between. Written as DNA, the CDR3 is TGTGCCAGCAGCTTAGTTCCGGCAACTGAAGCTTTCTTT. This gives the protein CASSLVPATEAFF.

The sample holds one count of this clone. V usage is TRBV5-1 and J usage is TRBJ2-1; 7 bases map to TRBD2. Germline CDR1 SGHRS, CDR2 YFSETQ. The ends lost 0 bases at V and 7 bases at J; junction bases unmatched: 7. This CDR3 region has 15 residues. The CDR3 is CASSLALGEGNEQFF. CDR3 nucleotides: TGCGCCAGCAGCTTGGCGCTCGGGGAGGGGAATGAGCAGTTCTTC.

This rearrangement joins TRBV9 to TRBJ2-1, with D possibly being TRBD1 or TRBD2 (6 bases each). Per germline, CDR1 SGDLS and CDR2 YYNGEE. Trimming shortened V by 2 bases and J by 8 bases, and 14 bases separated the two germline ends. CDR3 length: 14 residues. CDR3 bases: TGTGCCAGCAGCGTTACGGGGGCCAAGGATGAGCAGTTCTTC. As protein: CASSVTGAKDEQFF.

The CDR3: CASSYVRGGGYEQYF. Here the CDR3 DNA reads TGTGCCAGCAGTTACGTAAGGGGAGGCGGCTACGAGCAGTACTTC. The chain links TRBV6-2 or TRBV6-3 to TRBJ2-7; D possibly corresponds to TRBD2 (6 bases). The CDR3 loop spans 15 amino acids. The germline V gene encodes CDR1 MNHEY and CDR2 SVGEGT. Trimming cost V 2 bases and J 3 bases, with 14 bases left between them.

In DNA form, the CDR3 reads TGTGCCAGCAGCCAAACAGGGGCCTCTAACTATGGCTACACCTTC. It translates to CASSQTGASNYGYTF. The rearrangement joins TRBV3-1 (or the pseudogene TRBV3-2) to TRBJ1-2; TRBD1 matches 7 bases. The CDR3 totals 15 residues. Looked up from germline, CDR1 is LGHDT and CDR2 is YNNKEL (reference sequence). The junction had 3 bases not matched to a gene; V was cut back by 2 bases and J by 0 bases.

By sample fraction, this clone is medium-sized. The V call is TRBV28, the J call TRBJ1-2, with D perhaps matching TRBD1 (5 bases). CDR1 is MDHEN and CDR2 is SYDVKM in the germline V gene. Trimming stripped 6 bases from V and 4 bases from J, with 21 bases between. CDR3 length: 16 amino acids. The CDR3 is CASSSVWAREGYGYTF. The DNA for the CDR3 is TGTGCCAGCAGCTCCGTGTGGGCCAGGGAGGGCTATGGCTACACCTTC.

This clone has only one observation. The chain employs TRBV25-1 and TRBJ1-3, with 11 positions matching TRBD1. The V gene's germline CDR1 is MGHDK and CDR2 SYGVNS. The CDR3 has 15 amino acids. J gave up 4 bases and V 7 bases, and 6 bases lay outside the gene matches. This CDR3 reads CASTPDRGPGNTIYF. DNA of the CDR3: TGTGCCAGCACCCCGGACAGGGGGCCCGGAAACACCATATATTTT.

The gene calls are TRBV5-6 and TRBJ1-4, with 7 bases fitting TRBD1. Per germline, CDR1 SGHDT and CDR2 YYEEEE. Losses at the gene ends were 4 bases for V and 7 bases for J; bases not matched to a gene: 4. The CDR3 loop spans 13 amino acids. CDR3 sequence reads: CASSTGTAEKLFF. The CDR3 coding sequence is TGTGCCAGCAGCACCGGGACAGCTGAAAAACTGTTTTTT.

This clone was detected only a few times. The rearrangement uses TRBV5-1 and TRBJ1-1, with no clear D. The CDR3 runs 14 residues. From germline, CDR1 is SGHRS and CDR2 YFSETQ. Trimming removed 1 base at V and 0 bases at J, with 7 bases between. As DNA, the CDR3 is TGCGCCAGCAGCTTGCGTGTCTTGAACACTGAAGCTTTCTTT. Its protein product is CASSLRVLNTEAFF.

The chain recombines TRBV6-5 with TRBJ1-1; D uncertain. Per the germline V gene, CDR1 is MNHEY and CDR2 is SVGAGI. This CDR3 has 15 amino acids. V was pared by 2 bases and J by 1 base, with 11 bases between. CDR3 sequence reads: CASSYDKGPNTEAFF. In DNA form, the CDR3 reads TGTGCCAGCAGTTACGATAAGGGTCCGAACACTGAAGCTTTCTTT.

The chain recombines TRBV13 with TRBJ1-2; unclear D gene. Trimming removed 1 base at V and 4 bases at J, with 4 bases between. The CDR3 contains 12 residues. The germline CDR1 and CDR2 sequences are PRHDT and FYEKMQ (reference sequence). CDR3 DNA sequence: TGTGCCAGCAGCTTAGCTACCTATGGCTACACCTTC. It codes for CASSLATYGYTF.

This clone has only a few counts. The chain carries TRBV7-2 and TRBJ2-7; tentatively, D is TRBD2 (6 bases). Germline CDR1 and CDR2: SGHTA and FQGNSA. The CDR3 spans 15 residues. The germline V and J ends were trimmed by 1 base and 0 bases, with 10 bases remaining between them. CDR3 DNA: TGTGCCAGCAGCTTAGAGCCCGGGAGCTCCTACGAGCAGTACTTC. Protein: CASSLEPGSSYEQYF.

The V gene is TRBV18, the J gene TRBJ2-2; 7 bases align to TRBD1. The CDR3 sequence is 16 residues long. Trimming at V came to 5 bases and at J to 3 bases, leaving 9 bases not matched to a gene. The germline V gene encodes CDR1 KGHSH and CDR2 LQKENI. The CDR3 spells CASSIRQGRDTGELFF. The CDR3 DNA reads as TGTGCCAGCTCAATACGACAGGGTCGGGACACCGGGGAGCTGTTTTTT.

The rearrangement joins TRBV12-5 to TRBJ1-3; a weak D match, TRBD1 (6 bases). This CDR3 comprises 16 residues. The V end lost 6 bases, the J end lost 0 bases, and 15 bases lay between the germline ends. From germline, CDR1 is LGHNT and CDR2 FRNRAP. As DNA, the CDR3 is TGTGCTAGTGGCACAGGGTATGTGGGCTCTGGAAACACCATATATTTT. Its protein is CASGTGYVGSGNTIYF.